These 17 T cell receptor beta chains originate from one sample sequenced in a study of T cell responses to AZD1222 COVID-19 vaccine. The data were produced by immunoSEQ multiplex PCR, yet TCRdb's version contains in-frame clones alone and is incomplete. This table has 150,000 or so clones, about 87% appearing once. This material consisted of peripheral blood, taken on day 0 of MenACWY control vaccination. The receptors derive from an adult in good health.

The J gene is TRBJ1-4, the V gene TRBV19, with 8 bases that match TRBD1. CDR3 size: 17 residues. Germline trimming cut 5 bases from V and 0 bases from J; bases unmatched to any gene: 8. Germline values: CDR1 LNHDA, CDR2 SQIVND (reference sequence). Here the CDR3 reads CASSLDREATTNEKLFF. Written as DNA, the CDR3 is TGTGCCAGTAGTCTGGACAGGGAGGCGACAACTAATGAAAAACTGTTTTTT.

J is TRBJ1-1 and V is TRBV30; weak D call: TRBD1 (6 bases). The length of the CDR3 is 14 residues. The germline V and J ends were trimmed by 4 bases and 1 base, with 13 bases remaining between them. Germline lookup yields CDR1 GTSNPN and CDR2 SVGIG (reference sequence). The DNA for the CDR3 is TGTGCCTGGATTCAGGACAGCCGGAACACTGAAGCTTTCTTT. Translating gives CAWIQDSRNTEAFF.

This chain connects TRBV12-5 to TRBJ2-7; the match to TRBD1 covers 9 bases. This CDR3 is 14 amino acids long. V trimming: 7 bases; J trimming: 1 base; junction bases outside the gene matches: 5. Germline lookup yields CDR1 LGHNT and CDR2 FRNRAP. The CDR3 DNA reads TGTGCTAGTGTGCTGGACAGGGGATCCTACGAGCAGTACTTC. It encodes CASVLDRGSYEQYF. Complete variable domain (other parts from reference TRBV12-5 and TRBJ2-7): DARVTQTPRHKVTEMGQEVTMRCQPILGHNTVFWYRQTMMQGLELLAYFRNRAPLDDSGMPKDRFSAEMPDATLATLKIQPSEPRDSAVYFCASVLDRGSYEQYFGPGTRLTVT.

This clone was detected only once. The chain links TRBV20-1 to TRBJ1-3; D perhaps matches TRBD1 (5 bases). The V gene's germline CDR1 is DFQATT and CDR2 SNEGSKA (reference sequence). Trimming shortened V by 3 bases and J by 0 bases, and 12 bases separated the two germline ends. This CDR3 region has 15 residues. CDR3 amino acids: CSASETVTSGNTIYF. DNA of the CDR3: TGCAGTGCTAGTGAGACAGTTACCTCTGGAAACACCATATATTTT.

The rearrangement links TRBV5-1 to TRBJ1-5; D ambiguous. Deletions cut 0 bases from V and 7 bases from J, with 8 bases between. Looked up from germline, CDR1 is SGHRS and CDR2 is YFSETQ. This CDR3 region has 13 residues. This CDR3 is CASSLEGKQPQHF. Here the CDR3 DNA reads TGCGCCAGCAGCTTGGAAGGGAAACAGCCCCAGCATTTT.

This clone was recorded only once. V and J are TRBV28 and TRBJ2-3, with TRBD2 as a possible D gene (5 bases). Trimming removed 6 bases from V and 4 bases from J, with 20 bases in between. CDR1 MDHEN and CDR2 SYDVKM come from the germline V gene. The CDR3 contains 16 residues. The CDR3 loop reads CASSPSRGVRADTQYF. The DNA of the CDR3 is TGTGCCAGCAGCCCCTCTCGGGGAGTCCGGGCAGATACGCAGTATTTT.

On this clone: Other DNA sequences in this sample translate to the same CDR3. The gene calls are TRBV5-1 and TRBJ1-1; weak D call: TRBD1 (5 bases). The germline V gene has CDR1 SGHRS and CDR2 YFSETQ. Trimming left V 3 bases short and J 1 base short, with 10 bases between. The CDR3 runs 14 residues. The CDR3 region is CASSSTGGNTEAFF. The CDR3 region has the DNA TGCGCCAGCAGCTCAACAGGAGGGAACACTGAAGCTTTCTTT.

The chain combines TRBV7-2 with TRBJ1-5; D is unresolved. V shed 1 base and J shed 4 bases, with 5 bases lying between them. This CDR3 has 13 amino acids. CDR1 and CDR2 (germline): SGHTA, FQGNSA. CDR3 sequence reads: CASSLVGNQPQHF. Here the CDR3 DNA reads TGTGCCAGCAGCTTAGTCGGTAATCAGCCCCAGCATTTT. Supplemented by reference TRBV7-2 and TRBJ1-5, the full variable domain reads GAGVSQSPSNKVTEKGKDVELRCDPISGHTALYWYRQSLGQGLEFLIYFQGNSAPDKSGLPSDRFSAERTGGSVSTLTIQRTQQEDSAVYLCASSLVGNQPQHFGDGTRLSIL.

This clone was recorded once. V usage is TRBV11-3 and J usage is TRBJ1-1; tentatively, D is TRBD1 (5 bases). This CDR3 is built from 15 residues. Germline CDR1 SGHNT, CDR2 YENEEA. V was cut by 1 base and J by 2 bases, with 11 bases left in between. The CDR3 loop reads CASSLVARVNTEAFF. The CDR3 bases are TGTGCCAGCAGCTTAGTCGCCAGGGTTAACACTGAAGCTTTCTTT.

V usage is TRBV7-2 and J usage is TRBJ1-2; 12 bases line up with TRBD1. V shed 1 base and J 0 bases; nucleotides not matched to a gene: 6. The CDR3 runs to 18 residues. Germline V CDR1 and CDR2: SGHTA, FQGNSA. CDR3 sequence (DNA): TGTGCCAGCAGCTTAGTCTCTGGGACAGGGGGCGCTAACTATGGCTACACCTTC. It translates to CASSLVSGTGGANYGYTF.

The chain uses TRBV6-6 and TRBJ1-5; 11 bases align to TRBD1. The V gene end was trimmed by 7 bases and the J gene end by 1 base; junction bases not matched to a gene: 6. The CDR3 extends over 16 amino acids. Germline V lookup: CDR1 MNHNY, CDR2 SVGAGI (reference sequence). The CDR3: CASTPGDRGSNQPQHF. For the CDR3, the DNA is TGTGCCAGCACCCCGGGGGACAGGGGGAGCAATCAGCCCCAGCATTTT.

The chain carries TRBV25-1 and TRBJ2-2; D tentatively reads TRBD1 or TRBD2 (5 bases each). The CDR3 extends over 16 amino acids. The germline V gene encodes CDR1 MGHDK and CDR2 SYGVNS. Trimming cost V 5 bases and J 0 bases, with 13 bases left between them. The CDR3 spells CASSPLRDANTGELFF. The CDR3, as DNA: TGTGCCAGCAGTCCCCTTCGGGACGCGAACACCGGGGAGCTGTTTTTT. The full variable domain, with the rest looked up from reference TRBV25-1 and TRBJ2-2, is EADIYQTPRYLVIGTGKKITLECSQTMGHDKMYWYQQDPGMELHLIHYSYGVNSTEKGDLSSESTVSRIRTEHFPLTLESARPSHTSQYLCASSPLRDANTGELFFGEGSRLTVL.

This chain links TRBV21-1 with TRBJ1-2. TRBV21-1 is assigned pseudogene status. The CDR3 length is 16 residues. The CDR3 here is CASYHTGEGFTYGYTF. DNA for the CDR3: TGTGCCAGCTACCATACCGGAGAAGGCTTTACCTATGGCTACACCTTC.

The chain recombines TRBV6-6 with TRBJ1-2; D gene uncertain. The CDR3 has 14 amino acids. Trimming shortened V by 7 bases and J by 5 bases, and 17 bases separated the two germline ends. In germline, CDR1 is MNHNY, CDR2 SVGAGI (reference sequence). The CDR3 DNA is TGTGCCAGCACCAGCACAGAACGTCTTTATGGCTACACCTTC. Translation gives CASTSTERLYGYTF.

The V call is TRBV6-6, the J call TRBJ1-2, with D tentatively TRBD1 (5 bases). V dropped 6 bases and J dropped 3 bases, with 14 bases sitting between them. This CDR3 contains 14 residues. The V gene's germline CDR1 is MNHNY and CDR2 SVGAGI (reference sequence). CDR3 DNA: TGTGCCAGCAGCCCACCCAGGGTTCACTATGGCTACACCTTC. Protein sequence: CASSPPRVHYGYTF.

This sequence joins TRBV10-3 and TRBJ2-6; D is possibly TRBD1 (5 bases). V was pared by 3 bases and J by 4 bases, with 16 bases between. Germline V lookup: CDR1 ENHRY, CDR2 SYGVKD. The CDR3 runs to 17 residues. The CDR3 loop is CAISDVMARVGANVLTF. CDR3 coding DNA: TGTGCCATCAGTGACGTCATGGCCAGGGTCGGGGCCAACGTCCTGACTTTC.

V is TRBV7-3 and J is TRBJ2-3, with 7 bases lining up with TRBD1. V trimming: 5 bases; J trimming: 5 bases; junction bases outside the gene matches: 7. Per germline, CDR1 SGHTA and CDR2 FQGTGA. The CDR3 totals 14 residues. CDR3 bases: TGTGCCAGCAGCCTCGGGACAGATGGAGATACGCAGTATTTT. Its translation is CASSLGTDGDTQYF.